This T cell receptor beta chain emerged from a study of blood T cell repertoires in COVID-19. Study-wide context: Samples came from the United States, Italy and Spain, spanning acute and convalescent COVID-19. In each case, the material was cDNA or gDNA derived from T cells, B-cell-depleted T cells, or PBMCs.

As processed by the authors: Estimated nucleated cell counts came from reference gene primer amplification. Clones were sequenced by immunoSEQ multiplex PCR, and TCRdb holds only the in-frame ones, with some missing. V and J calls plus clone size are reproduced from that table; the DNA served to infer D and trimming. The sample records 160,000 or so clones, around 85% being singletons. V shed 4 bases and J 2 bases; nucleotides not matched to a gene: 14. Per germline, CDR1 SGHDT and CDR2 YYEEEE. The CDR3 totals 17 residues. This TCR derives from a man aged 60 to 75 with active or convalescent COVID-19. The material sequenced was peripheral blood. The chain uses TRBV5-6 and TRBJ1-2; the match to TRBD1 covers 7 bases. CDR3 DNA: TGTGCCAGCAGCGCAAGGACAGGCTCTTTCGGCAACTATGGCTACACCTTC. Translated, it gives CASSARTGSFGNYGYTF.